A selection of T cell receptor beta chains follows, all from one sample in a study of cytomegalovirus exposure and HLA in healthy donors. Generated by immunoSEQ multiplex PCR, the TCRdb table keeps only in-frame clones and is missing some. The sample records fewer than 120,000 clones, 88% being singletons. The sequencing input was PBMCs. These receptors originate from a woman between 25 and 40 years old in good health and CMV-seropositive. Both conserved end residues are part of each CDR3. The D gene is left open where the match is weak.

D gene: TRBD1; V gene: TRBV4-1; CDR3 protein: CASSQEGTGHGQPQHF
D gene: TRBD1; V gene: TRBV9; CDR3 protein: CASSPRTGGDEQYF
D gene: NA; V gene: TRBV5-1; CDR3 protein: CASSATGSFVDEAFF
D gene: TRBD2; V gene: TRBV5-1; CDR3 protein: CASSLSSSGNTGELFF
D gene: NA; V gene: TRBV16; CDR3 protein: CASSLAGSGNTIYF
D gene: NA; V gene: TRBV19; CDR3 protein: CASSIDLRGSYEQYF
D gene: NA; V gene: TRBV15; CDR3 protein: CATSSGSYNEQFF
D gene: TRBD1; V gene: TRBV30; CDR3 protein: CAWRGGQGDGQPQHF
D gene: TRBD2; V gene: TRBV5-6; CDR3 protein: CASSLVPGGKETQYF
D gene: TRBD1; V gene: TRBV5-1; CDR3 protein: CASSSTGGVTNEKLFF
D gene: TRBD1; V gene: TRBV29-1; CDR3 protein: CSVEQGDGYEQYF
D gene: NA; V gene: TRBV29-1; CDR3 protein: CSVERQHTDTQYF
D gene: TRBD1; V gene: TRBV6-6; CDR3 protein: CASSKGQQETQYF
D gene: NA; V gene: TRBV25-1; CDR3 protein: CASSVRDSTSTDTQYF
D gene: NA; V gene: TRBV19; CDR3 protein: CASSNGVSGYTF
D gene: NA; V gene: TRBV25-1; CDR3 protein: CASSESRVSGELFF
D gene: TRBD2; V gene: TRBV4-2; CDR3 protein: CASSQDRALAGPPRSNEQFF
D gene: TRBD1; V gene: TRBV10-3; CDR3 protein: CAIGTGGHEQYF
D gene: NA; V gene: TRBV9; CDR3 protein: CASSGGEPYNEQFF
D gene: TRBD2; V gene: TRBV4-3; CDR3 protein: CASSQDGDGGVETQYF
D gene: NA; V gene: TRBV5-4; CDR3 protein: CASSSGSRSGNEQFF
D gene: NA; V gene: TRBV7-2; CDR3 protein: CASSLHKGVTEAFF
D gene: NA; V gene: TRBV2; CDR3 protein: CATAVGARSNQPQHF
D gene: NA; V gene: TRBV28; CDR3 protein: CASSPRWGRNQPQHF
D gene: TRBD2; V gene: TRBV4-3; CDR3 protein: CASSQATGYGLAGGPVDTQYF
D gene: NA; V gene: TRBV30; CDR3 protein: CAWSVLGSVLKNTQYF
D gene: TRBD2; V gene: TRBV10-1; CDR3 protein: CASSPSASGINGELFF
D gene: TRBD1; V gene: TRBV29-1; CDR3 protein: CSVDRGQDGYTF
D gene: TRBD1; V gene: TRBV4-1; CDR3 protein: CASSLTGTGDNYGYTF
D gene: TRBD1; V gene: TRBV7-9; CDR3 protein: CASSLAGTGRRDEQFF
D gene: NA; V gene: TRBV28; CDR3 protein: CASSSDSKAQPQHF
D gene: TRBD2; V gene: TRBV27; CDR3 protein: CASSLKLPSGGANEQYF
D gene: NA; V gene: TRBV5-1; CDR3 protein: CASSLVPGGGTEQYF
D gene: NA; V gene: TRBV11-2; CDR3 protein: CASSLEAYTEAFF
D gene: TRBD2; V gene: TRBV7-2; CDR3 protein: CASSFMAGAGYNEQFF
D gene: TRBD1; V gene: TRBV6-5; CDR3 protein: CASRFGTGRNEQFF
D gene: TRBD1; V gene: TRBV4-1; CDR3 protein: CASSLPRGQVDTGELFF